These 9 T cell receptor beta chains originate from one sample sequenced in a study of T cells after yellow fever vaccination. One entry per CDR3 protein, called by TCRdb with MiXCR from the 5' RACE reads. The table has tens of thousands of distinct CDR3 sequences, around 7% seen once. Here the sequenced sample was CD8+ T cells sorted from PBMCs, taken around 15 days after the first yellow fever vaccination. Every receptor here comes from a man between 18 and 35 years old who received the YFV17D yellow fever vaccine.

This clonotype was seen only a few times. CDR3 residues: CASSLGRGVLAGELFF. DNA for the CDR3: TGTGCCAGCAGCTTGGGTCGGGGGGTGCTCGCCGGGGAGCTGTTTTTT. The chain has TRBV5-4 and TRBJ2-2; 7 bases align to TRBD2. The V and J ends lost 0 bases and 6 bases, in that order; junction bases with no gene match: 8. CDR1 and CDR2 (germline): SGHNT, YYREEE (reference sequence). The CDR3 runs to 16 residues.

The chain links TRBV7-7 to TRBJ2-5, with D perhaps assigned TRBD1 or TRBD2 (5 bases each). The CDR3 contains 15 residues. V lost 2 bases, J lost 1 base, and 11 bases lay in between. Germline V lookup: CDR1 SSHAT, CDR2 FNYEAQ (reference sequence). CDR3 coding DNA: TGTGCCAGCAGCTTAAGCCTGGGGACCCAAGAGACCCAGTACTTC. This gives the protein CASSLSLGTQETQYF.

This clonotype was seen at least ten times. The chain has TRBV20-1 and TRBJ1-2, with 9 bases that match TRBD1. J gave up 7 bases and V 6 bases, and 9 bases lay outside the gene matches. The germline V gene has CDR1 DFQATT and CDR2 SNEGSKA (reference sequence). The CDR3 loop spans 13 amino acids. The CDR3 region has the DNA TGCAGTGCCAAACTAGGGACAGGGCTTGGCTACACCTTC. This sequence encodes CSAKLGTGLGYTF.

This clonotype has ten or more counts. This sequence joins TRBV6-1 and TRBJ2-3, with TRBD2 matching 15 bases. V dropped 2 bases and J dropped 5; count of bases not matched to a gene: 11. There are 19 residues in the CDR3. Germline-derived CDR1 and CDR2 are MNHNS and SASEGT. The CDR3 nucleotides read TGTGCCAGCAGTGAATATCCCGGACTAGCGGGGGGGCAGGGAGATACGCAGTATTTT. Protein: CASSEYPGLAGGQGDTQYF.

This clonotype was recorded many times. The chain uses TRBV19 and TRBJ2-1, with TRBD1 matching over 11 bases. CDR3 length equals 16 residues. Germline loops: CDR1 LNHDA, CDR2 SQIVND (reference sequence). J lost 6 bases, V lost 5 bases, and 9 bases had no gene match. In DNA, the CDR3 is TGTGCCAGTAGTCTAAAGGAGGACAGGGGGCTCAATGAGCAGTTCTTC. It translates to CASSLKEDRGLNEQFF.

This clonotype was seen at least ten times. The gene calls are TRBV15 and TRBJ2-7, with a possible D match to TRBD1 (5 bases). Germline assignment: CDR1 LNHNV and CDR2 YYDKDF (reference sequence). With 0 bases removed from V and 1 base from J, the gap between germline ends came to 10 bases. The CDR3 is 15 amino acids. The CDR3 reads CATSRDRVGSYEQYV. CDR3 nucleotides: TGTGCCACCAGCAGAGACAGGGTGGGGTCCTACGAGCAGTACGTC.

In this sample, this clonotype turned up many times. The CDR3 loop is CASSFSQTGYGYTF. CDR3 nucleotides: TGCGCCAGCAGCTTCTCGCAGACGGGGTATGGCTACACCTTC. V usage is TRBV5-1 and J usage is TRBJ1-2; D remains ambiguous. CDR1 and CDR2 from the germline V gene are SGHRS and YFSETQ. Trimming shortened V by 2 bases and J by 5 bases, and 13 bases separated the two germline ends. This CDR3 has 14 residues.

In this sample, this clonotype turned up many times. This chain uses TRBV3-1 with TRBJ2-2, with D unclear. Germline V gene lookup returns CDR1 LGHDT and CDR2 YNNKEL (reference sequence). Trimming left V 0 bases short and J 7 bases short, with 12 bases between. There are 15 residues in the CDR3. The CDR3 DNA is TGTGCCAGCAGCCAAGATGTTTCCTACGGCGGGGAGCTGTTTTTT. Translated: CASSQDVSYGGELFF.

At least ten counts were recorded for this clonotype. The chain links TRBV5-1 to TRBJ2-3; 10 bases are a match to TRBD2. Germline CDR1 and CDR2: SGHRS and YFSETQ. J was trimmed by 2 bases and V by 0 bases; bases with no gene match: 6. The CDR3 has 17 amino acids. The CDR3 nucleotides are TGCGCCAGCAGCTTGGAACTAGCGGGGCCTATCACAGATACGCAGTATTTT. This gives the protein CASSLELAGPITDTQYF.